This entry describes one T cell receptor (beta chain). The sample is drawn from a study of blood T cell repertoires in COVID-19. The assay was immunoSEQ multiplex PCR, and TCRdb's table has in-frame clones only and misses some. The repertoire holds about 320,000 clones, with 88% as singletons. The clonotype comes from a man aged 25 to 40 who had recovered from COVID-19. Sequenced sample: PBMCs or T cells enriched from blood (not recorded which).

Here the CDR3 DNA reads TGTGCCAGCAGTTCCGGGACAGGGCCCTACGAGCAGTACTTC. It codes for CASSSGTGPYEQYF. V is TRBV7-8 and J is TRBJ2-7; the match to TRBD1 covers 9 bases. This CDR3 comprises 14 residues. Trimming cost V 6 bases and J 2 bases; bases outside gene matches: 5. Germline CDR1 is SGHVS and CDR2 is FQNEAQ.